Listed below are T cell receptor beta chains from one sample, sequenced in a study of T cells after yellow fever vaccination. TCRdb processed the 5' RACE reads anew with MiXCR; each CDR3 protein has one entry. The sample lists 55,000 to 70,000 distinct CDR3 sequences, approximately 6.1% seen once, with 37% in the top ten. The sequencing used CD8+ T cells sorted from PBMCs, collected more than 35 days after the first yellow fever vaccination. These receptor sequences come from a man aged 18 to 35 who received the YFV17D yellow fever vaccine. Both conserved end residues are part of each CDR3. Each record gives: CDR3 protein, CDR3 DNA, clone size, V gene, J gene, D gene. The D gene is left open where the match is weak. The size of a clone is reported for some rows only, either as once, few or many, or as a class for expanded clones.

CDR3: CASSPKPGQGPNQPQHF
DNA: TGTGCCAGCAGCCCAAAACCGGGACAGGGCCCCAATCAGCCCCAGCATTTT
size: -
V: TRBV7-9
J: TRBJ1-5
D: TRBD1

CDR3: CASSLGAGNYGYTF
DNA: TGTGCCAGCAGCTTAGGTGCAGGAAACTATGGCTACACCTTC
size: many
V: TRBV11-2
J: TRBJ1-2
D: -

CDR3: CASSFRGGDYGYTF
DNA: TGTGCCAGCAGCTTCCGGGGGGGGGATTATGGCTACACCTTC
size: -
V: TRBV7-9
J: TRBJ1-2
D: -

CDR3: CSAAGVNTPVEAFF
DNA: TGCAGTGCAGCAGGCGTTAATACCCCCGTGGAAGCTTTCTTT
size: few
V: TRBV20-1
J: TRBJ1-1
D: -

CDR3: CASSLAPPGTYGYTF
DNA: TGTGCCAGCAGTTTAGCCCCCCCGGGAACCTATGGCTACACCTTC
size: many
V: TRBV12-3/TRBV12-4
J: TRBJ1-2
D: -

CDR3: CASSQEGPGLRGSPLHF
DNA: TGCGCCAGCAGCCAAGAGGGGCCAGGCCTGAGAGGGTCACCCCTCCACTTT
size: few
V: TRBV4-3
J: TRBJ1-6
D: -

CDR3: CASSWGPAPNTEAFF
DNA: TGTGCCAGCAGCTGGGGACCCGCGCCGAACACTGAAGCTTTCTTT
size: few
V: TRBV7-2
J: TRBJ1-1
D: -

CDR3: CASSQSEGAGQPQHF
DNA: TGCGCCAGCAGCCAATCGGAGGGGGCAGGTCAGCCCCAGCATTTT
size: many
V: TRBV4-1
J: TRBJ1-5
D: TRBD1

CDR3: CASSFDRRLETQYF
DNA: TGTGCCAGCAGTTTTGACAGGCGATTGGAGACCCAGTACTTC
size: many
V: TRBV12-3/TRBV12-4
J: TRBJ2-5
D: -

CDR3: CASSPVGLSSYNEQFF
DNA: TGTGCCAGCAGTCCCGTAGGACTAAGCTCCTACAATGAGCAGTTCTTC
size: -
V: TRBV5-5
J: TRBJ2-1
D: -

CDR3: CAISEPGGNQPQHF
DNA: TGTGCCATCAGTGAGCCGGGGGGTAATCAGCCCCAGCATTTT
size: many
V: TRBV10-3
J: TRBJ1-5
D: -

CDR3: CASSLVLAGGQETQYF
DNA: TGTGCCAGCAGCTTAGTACTAGCGGGGGGGCAAGAGACCCAGTACTTC
size: many
V: TRBV7-2
J: TRBJ2-5
D: TRBD2

CDR3: CASSTSLLAGGSVDTQYF
DNA: TGTGCCAGCAGTACCAGCTTACTAGCGGGGGGGTCCGTAGATACGCAGTATTTT
size: many
V: TRBV28
J: TRBJ2-3
D: TRBD2

CDR3: CASSITPNTEAFF
DNA: TGTGCCAGTAGTATTACCCCGAACACTGAAGCTTTCTTT
size: -
V: TRBV19
J: TRBJ1-1
D: -

CDR3: CASSHVDLDNEQFF
DNA: TGTGCCAGCAGCCACGTGGACCTCGACAATGAGCAGTTCTTC
size: -
V: TRBV3-1
J: TRBJ2-1
D: -

CDR3: CASSPTTGELFF
DNA: TGTGCCAGCTCACCTACGACCGGGGAGCTGTTTTTT
size: many
V: TRBV18
J: TRBJ2-2
D: -

CDR3: CASSFFLVRPDEGEKLFF
DNA: TGTGCCAGCAGTTTTTTCCTGGTCCGCCCTGATGAGGGTGAAAAACTGTTTTTT
size: many
V: TRBV12-3/TRBV12-4
J: TRBJ1-4
D: -

CDR3: CASSSYDTQYF
DNA: TGTGCCAGCAGCTCTTACGATACGCAGTATTTT
size: many
V: TRBV11-2
J: TRBJ2-3
D: -

CDR3: CASSLPGTFEAFF
DNA: TGTGCCAGCAGCTTACCAGGGACGTTTGAAGCTTTCTTT
size: many
V: TRBV7-2
J: TRBJ1-1
D: -

CDR3: CASSLGSLDEQFF
DNA: TGCGCCAGCAGCTTGGGGAGTTTGGATGAGCAGTTCTTC
size: many
V: TRBV5-1
J: TRBJ2-1
D: -

CDR3: CASSQEILGQGKRRGDGYTF
DNA: TGTGCCAGCAGCCAAGAGATTTTGGGACAGGGGAAGAGACGCGGCGATGGCTACACCTTC
size: many
V: TRBV3-1
J: TRBJ1-2
D: TRBD1

CDR3: CSARGPDRYTDTQYF
DNA: TGCAGTGCTAGGGGTCCGGACAGATACACAGATACGCAGTATTTT
size: many
V: TRBV20-1
J: TRBJ2-3
D: -

CDR3: CASGFGGRADTQYF
DNA: TGTGCTAGTGGTTTCGGCGGGAGGGCAGATACGCAGTATTTT
size: many
V: TRBV12-5
J: TRBJ2-3
D: TRBD2

CDR3: CASSQVLQGSSYNEQFF
DNA: TGCGCCAGCAGCCAAGTCCTTCAGGGGAGCTCCTACAATGAGCAGTTCTTC
size: few
V: TRBV4-1
J: TRBJ2-1
D: -

CDR3: CASSSPPGTGYNQPQHF
DNA: TGTGCCAGCAGTTCACCCCCCGGGACAGGGTACAATCAGCCCCAGCATTTT
size: -
V: TRBV28
J: TRBJ1-5
D: TRBD1

CDR3: CAIGTGAVDIQYF
DNA: TGTGCCATCGGGACAGGGGCTGTGGACATTCAGTACTTC
size: few
V: TRBV10-3
J: TRBJ2-4
D: TRBD1

CDR3: CASSQDRGNYGYTF
DNA: TGCGCCAGCAGCCAAGATCGGGGGAACTATGGCTACACCTTC
size: many
V: TRBV4-3
J: TRBJ1-2
D: -

CDR3: CASSLGGDNYGYTF
DNA: TGTGCCAGCAGCTTGGGTGGTGATAACTATGGCTACACCTTC
size: many
V: TRBV5-6
J: TRBJ1-2
D: -

CDR3: CCARGGTSPVTDTQYF
DNA: TGCTGTGCTAGAGGGGGGACTAGTCCTGTCACAGATACGCAGTATTTT
size: few
V: TRBV20-1
J: TRBJ2-3
D: TRBD2

CDR3: CGSGSIGNEQFF
DNA: TGCGGCAGCGGGTCCATCGGGAATGAGCAGTTCTTC
size: few
V: TRBV29-1
J: TRBJ2-1
D: -

CDR3: CASSFFLLESYNEQFF
DNA: TGTGCCAGCAGCTTTTTCCTCCTCGAGTCCTACAATGAGCAGTTCTTC
size: many
V: TRBV5-5
J: TRBJ2-1
D: -

CDR3: CASNPGYNEQFF
DNA: TGTGCCAGCAACCCTGGTTACAATGAGCAGTTCTTC
size: -
V: TRBV5-5
J: TRBJ2-1
D: -

CDR3: CASSPLGQGLPEGLNEQFF
DNA: TGCGCCAGCAGCCCCTTAGGACAGGGTCTGCCCGAGGGACTCAATGAGCAGTTCTTC
size: -
V: TRBV5-1
J: TRBJ2-1
D: TRBD1

CDR3: CASSLATNTGELFF
DNA: TGTGCCAGCAGTTTAGCGACGAACACCGGGGAGCTGTTTTTT
size: many
V: TRBV27
J: TRBJ2-2
D: -

CDR3: CASSLGTGGSYGYTF
DNA: TGTGCCAGCAGCTTAGGGACAGGGGGAAGCTATGGCTACACCTTC
size: many
V: TRBV9
J: TRBJ1-2
D: TRBD1

CDR3: CSVGREPGNEQFF
DNA: TGCAGCGTTGGAAGGGAGCCCGGCAATGAGCAGTTCTTC
size: -
V: TRBV29-1
J: TRBJ2-1
D: -

CDR3: CASSQGSLAGASYNEQFF
DNA: TGCGCCAGCAGCCAAGGTTCACTAGCGGGGGCTTCCTACAATGAGCAGTTCTTC
size: few
V: TRBV4-3
J: TRBJ2-1
D: TRBD2